These 13 T cell receptor beta chains were all obtained from the same sample, sequenced in a study of blood T cells in healthy people across ages. Primed by a sample-barcoded 5' primer and a J-beta primer mix, a second PCR proceeded for about 6 to 11 cycles. MiXCR was run by TCRdb on the 5' RACE reads, yielding one entry per CDR3 protein. The table records some 1,500,000 distinct CDR3 sequences, approximately 43% of them present only once. The sample was blood. The receptors derive from a young woman in good health.

This chain joins TRBV6-4 and TRBJ2-6, with D unclear. Germline loops: CDR1 MRHNA, CDR2 SNTAGT. The V gene lost 2 bases and the J gene lost 1 base, with 6 bases spanning the gap. The CDR3 totals 15 residues. The CDR3 DNA is TGTGCCAGCAGTGACACCAGGTCTGGGGCCAACGTCCTGACTTTC. It encodes CASSDTRSGANVLTF.

The chain recombines TRBV19 with TRBJ2-3, with D possibly TRBD1 on 5 matching bases. Trimming took off 4 bases at V and 3 bases at J, with 8 bases between the two ends. Germline CDR1 and CDR2: LNHDA and SQIVND (reference sequence). The CDR3 is 13 residues long. The CDR3 bases are TGTGCCAGTAGTAACAGGAAGACAGATACGCAGTATTTT. Its protein is CASSNRKTDTQYF.

This clonotype is a singleton in its sample. The chain carries TRBV20-1 and TRBJ1-4, with a weak D call TRBD1 (6 bases). Trimming shortened V by 0 bases and J by 4 bases, and 12 bases separated the two germline ends. Germline V gene sequence: CDR1 DFQATT, CDR2 SNEGSKA (reference sequence). The CDR3 is 15 amino acids. The chain's CDR3 is CSARDLGGGNEKLFF. In DNA, the CDR3 is TGCAGTGCTAGAGATCTGGGGGGCGGTAATGAAAAACTGTTTTTT.

This clonotype was counted a few times. J is TRBJ2-3 and V is TRBV3-1; D might be TRBD2 (7 bases). The CDR3 is made up of 15 amino acids. Germline V gives CDR1 LGHDT, CDR2 YNNKEL (reference sequence). Trimming cost V 3 bases and J 5 bases, with 15 bases left between them. This CDR3 is CASSQRGGRRDTQYF. The CDR3 nucleotides are TGTGCCAGCAGCCAGAGGGGGGGGCGCAGAGATACGCAGTATTTT.

This clonotype was seen only a few times. The chain combines TRBV20-1 with TRBJ2-7; D gene ambiguous. Per the germline V gene, CDR1 is DFQATT and CDR2 is SNEGSKA (reference sequence). The V and J ends lost 2 bases and 0 bases respectively, with 14 bases between them. CDR3 length equals 15 residues. The CDR3 region has the DNA TGCAGTGCTAGACCCTCGTTGAGCCCCTCCTACGAGCAGTACTTC. It encodes CSARPSLSPSYEQYF.

The chain couples TRBV24-1 to TRBJ2-7, with D possibly being TRBD2 (5 bases). Trimming took 7 bases from V and 5 from J, leaving 11 bases between them. The germline gives CDR1 KGHDR, CDR2 SFDVKD. This CDR3 contains 12 residues. CDR3 region: CATRGVGDEQYF. The CDR3 DNA reads TGTGCCACCAGGGGAGTCGGAGACGAGCAGTACTTC.

This clonotype was seen more than once but under ten times. This sequence joins TRBV27 and TRBJ1-5; 7 positions match TRBD1. CDR3 length: 14 residues. J lost 2 bases, V lost 8 bases, and 6 bases had no gene match. CDR1 MNHEY and CDR2 SMNVEV come from the germline V gene (reference sequence). The CDR3 here is CASGYRGGNQPQHF. The DNA for the CDR3 is TGTGCCAGCGGGTACAGGGGAGGCAATCAGCCCCAGCATTTT.

V is TRBV4-3 and J is TRBJ1-2; a weak D match, TRBD1 (5 bases). Germline V gene lookup returns CDR1 LGHNA and CDR2 YSLEER. CDR3 length: 13 residues. The V end was cut by 3 bases, the J end by 6 bases, with 11 bases between. The CDR3 nucleotides read TGCGCCAGCAGCCAGCCAGGGTTGCATGGCTACACCTTC. Its protein is CASSQPGLHGYTF.

The rearrangement uses TRBV5-5 and TRBJ2-7; tentatively, D is TRBD1 or TRBD2 (6 bases each). The J call is in doubt because the DNA end fits TRBJ2-4 better. CDR3 size: 14 residues. Germline loops: CDR1 SGHKS, CDR2 YYEKEE (reference sequence). In nucleotides, the CDR3 is TGTGCCAGCAGAAACTTTGGGGGGCTAAACATTCAGTACTTC. It encodes CASRNFGGLNIQYF.

V usage is TRBV6-2 or TRBV6-3 and J usage is TRBJ2-7, with D maybe TRBD1 (6 bases). Germline V gene sequence: CDR1 MNHEY, CDR2 SVGEGT. This CDR3 has 16 amino acids. V lost 4 bases, J lost 2 bases, and 18 bases lay in between. The CDR3 DNA reads as TGTGCCAGCAGTTCCCGTCCCAGGGGTGAGGCCTACGAGCAGTACTTC. Protein: CASSSRPRGEAYEQYF.

The chain couples TRBV7-2 to TRBJ2-7; tentatively, D is TRBD1 (7 bases). This CDR3 is built from 14 residues. Germline-derived CDR1 and CDR2 are SGHTA and FQGNSA. V was shortened by 8 bases and J by 5 bases, with 19 bases between the two germline ends. CDR3 in DNA: TGTGCCAGCTCCTACGGAGGGGGCAGGGACGAGCAGTACTTC. It translates to CASSYGGGRDEQYF.

The chain employs TRBV9 and TRBJ2-1; 16 bases agree with TRBD2. Per germline, CDR1 SGDLS and CDR2 YYNGEE. The length of the CDR3 is 17 residues. V gave up 4 bases and J gave up 8 bases; unmatched junction bases: 9. This CDR3 is CASSPPGLAGGPYEQFF. The CDR3 DNA is TGTGCCAGCAGCCCCCCGGGACTAGCGGGAGGGCCTTATGAGCAGTTCTTC. Combining the CDR3 with reference TRBV9 and TRBJ2-1 gives the whole variable domain DSGVTQTPKHLITATGQRVTLRCSPRSGDLSVYWYQQSLDQGLQFLIQYYNGEERAKGNILERFSAQQFPDLHSELNLSSLELGDSALYFCASSPPGLAGGPYEQFFGPGTRLTVL.

This clonotype has more than one count but fewer than ten. The CDR3 DNA follows: TGTGCCAGCAGTTACGACAGGCGGCCTTCACCCCTCCACTTT. This codes for CASSYDRRPSPLHF. This chain links TRBV6-6 with TRBJ1-6, with a possible D match to TRBD1 (6 bases). Per the germline V gene, CDR1 is MNHNY and CDR2 is SVGAGI (reference sequence). The length of the CDR3 is 14 residues. V dropped 2 bases and J dropped 9 bases, with 11 bases sitting between them.